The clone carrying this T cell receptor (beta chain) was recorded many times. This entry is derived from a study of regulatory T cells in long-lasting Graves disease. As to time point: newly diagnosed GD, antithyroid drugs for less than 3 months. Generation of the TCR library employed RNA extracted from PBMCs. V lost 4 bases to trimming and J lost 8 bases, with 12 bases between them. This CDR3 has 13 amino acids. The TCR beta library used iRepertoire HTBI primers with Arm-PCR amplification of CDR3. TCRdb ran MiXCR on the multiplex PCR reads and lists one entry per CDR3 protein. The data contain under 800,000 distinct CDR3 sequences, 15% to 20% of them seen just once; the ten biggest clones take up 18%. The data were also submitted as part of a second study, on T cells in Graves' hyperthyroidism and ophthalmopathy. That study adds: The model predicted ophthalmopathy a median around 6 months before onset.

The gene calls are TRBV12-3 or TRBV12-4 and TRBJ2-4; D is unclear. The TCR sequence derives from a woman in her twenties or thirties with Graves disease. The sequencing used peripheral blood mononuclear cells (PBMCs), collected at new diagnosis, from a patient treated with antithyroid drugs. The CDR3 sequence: CASSWASRDIQYF. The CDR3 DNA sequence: TGTGCCAGCAGTTGGGCCAGTAGAGACATTCAGTACTTC.